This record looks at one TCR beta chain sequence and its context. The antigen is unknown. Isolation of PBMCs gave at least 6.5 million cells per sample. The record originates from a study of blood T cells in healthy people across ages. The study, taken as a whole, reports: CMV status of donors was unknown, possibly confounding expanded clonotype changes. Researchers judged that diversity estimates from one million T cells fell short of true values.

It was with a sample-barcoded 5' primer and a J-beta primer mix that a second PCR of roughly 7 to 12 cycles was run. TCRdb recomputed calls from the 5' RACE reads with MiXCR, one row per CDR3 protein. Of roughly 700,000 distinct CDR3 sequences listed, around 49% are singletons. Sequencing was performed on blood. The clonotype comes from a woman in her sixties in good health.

The CDR3 loop reads CSASGGTDEQFF. CDR3 nucleotides: TGCAGTGCTAGCGGGGGAACCGATGAGCAGTTCTTC. V is TRBV20-1 and J is TRBJ2-1, with D possibly TRBD2 on 6 matching bases. Trimming removed 3 bases from V and 8 bases from J, with 11 bases in between. This CDR3 has 12 residues. The germline CDR1 and CDR2 sequences are DFQATT and SNEGSKA (reference sequence).